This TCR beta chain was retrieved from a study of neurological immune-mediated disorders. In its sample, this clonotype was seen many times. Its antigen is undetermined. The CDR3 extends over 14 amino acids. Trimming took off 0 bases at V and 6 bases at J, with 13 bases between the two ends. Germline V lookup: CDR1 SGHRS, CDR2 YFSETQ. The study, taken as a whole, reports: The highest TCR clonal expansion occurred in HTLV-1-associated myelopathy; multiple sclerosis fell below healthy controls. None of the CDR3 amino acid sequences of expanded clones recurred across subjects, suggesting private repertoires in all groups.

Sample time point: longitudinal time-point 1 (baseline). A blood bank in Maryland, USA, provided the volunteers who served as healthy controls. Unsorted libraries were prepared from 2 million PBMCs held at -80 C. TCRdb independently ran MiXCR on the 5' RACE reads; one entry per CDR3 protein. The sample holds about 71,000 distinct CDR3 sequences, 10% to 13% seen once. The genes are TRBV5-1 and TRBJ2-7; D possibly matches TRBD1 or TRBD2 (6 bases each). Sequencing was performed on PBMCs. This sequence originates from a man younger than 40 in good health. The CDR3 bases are TGCGCCAGCAGCTTGGGGGGGGCGCAGGGCGAGCAGTACTTC. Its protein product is CASSLGGAQGEQYF.